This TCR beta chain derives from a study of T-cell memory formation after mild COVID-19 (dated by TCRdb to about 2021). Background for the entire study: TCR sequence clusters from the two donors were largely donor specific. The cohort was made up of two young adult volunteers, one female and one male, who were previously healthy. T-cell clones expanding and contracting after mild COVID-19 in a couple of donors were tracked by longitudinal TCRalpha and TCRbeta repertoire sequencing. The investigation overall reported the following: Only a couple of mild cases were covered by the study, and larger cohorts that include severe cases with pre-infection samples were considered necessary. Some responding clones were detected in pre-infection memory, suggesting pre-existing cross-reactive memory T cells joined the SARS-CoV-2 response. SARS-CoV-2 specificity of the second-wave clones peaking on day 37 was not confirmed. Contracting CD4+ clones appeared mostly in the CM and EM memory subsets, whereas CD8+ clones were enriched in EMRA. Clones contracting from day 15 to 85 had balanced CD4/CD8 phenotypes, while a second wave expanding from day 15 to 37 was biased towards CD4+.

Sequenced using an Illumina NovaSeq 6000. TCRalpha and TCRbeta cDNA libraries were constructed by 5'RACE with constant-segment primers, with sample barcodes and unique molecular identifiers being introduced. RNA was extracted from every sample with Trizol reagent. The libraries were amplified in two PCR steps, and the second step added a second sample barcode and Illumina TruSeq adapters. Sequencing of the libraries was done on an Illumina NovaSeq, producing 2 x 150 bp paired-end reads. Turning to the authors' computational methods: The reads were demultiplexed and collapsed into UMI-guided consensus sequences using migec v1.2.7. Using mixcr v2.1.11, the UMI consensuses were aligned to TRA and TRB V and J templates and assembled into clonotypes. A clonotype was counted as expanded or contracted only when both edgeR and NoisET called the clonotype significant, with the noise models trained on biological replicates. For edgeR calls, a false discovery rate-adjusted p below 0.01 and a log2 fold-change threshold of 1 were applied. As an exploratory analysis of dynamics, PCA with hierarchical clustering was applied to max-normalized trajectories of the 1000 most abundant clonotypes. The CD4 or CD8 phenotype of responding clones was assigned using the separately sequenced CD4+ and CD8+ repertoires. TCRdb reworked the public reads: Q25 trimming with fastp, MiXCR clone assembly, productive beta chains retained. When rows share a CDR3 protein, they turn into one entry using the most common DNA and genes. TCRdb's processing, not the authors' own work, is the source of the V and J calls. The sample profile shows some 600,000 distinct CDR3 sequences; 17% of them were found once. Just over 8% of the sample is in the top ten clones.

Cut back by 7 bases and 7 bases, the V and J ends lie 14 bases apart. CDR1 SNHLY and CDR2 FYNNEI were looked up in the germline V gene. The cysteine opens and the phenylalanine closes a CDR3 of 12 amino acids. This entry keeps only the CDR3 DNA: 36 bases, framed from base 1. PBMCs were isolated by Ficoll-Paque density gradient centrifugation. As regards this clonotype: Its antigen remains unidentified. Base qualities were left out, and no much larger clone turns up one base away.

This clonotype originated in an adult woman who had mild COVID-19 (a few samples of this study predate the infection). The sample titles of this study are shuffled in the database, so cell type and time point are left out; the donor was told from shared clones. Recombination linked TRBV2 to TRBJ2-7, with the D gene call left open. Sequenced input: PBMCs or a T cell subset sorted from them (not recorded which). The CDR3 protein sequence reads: CASTRSPREQYF. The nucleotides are TGTGCCAGCACCAGGAGCCCCCGAGAGCAGTACTTC. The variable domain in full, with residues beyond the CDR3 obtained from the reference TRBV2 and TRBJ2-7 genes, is EPEVTQTPSHQVTQMGQEVILRCVPISNHLYFYWYRQILGQKVEFLVSFYNNEISEKSEIFDDQFSVERPDGSNFTLKIRSTKLEDSAMYFCASTRSPREQYFGPGTRLTVT.